The 8 T cell receptor beta chains below all came from one sample that was sequenced in a study of vaccination effects on CD4 cells after COVID-19. Sequencing followed a ViraFEST assay step that expanded antigen-specific CD4+ T cells with viral peptide pools. The authors isolated CD4+ T cells after ten to eleven days of culture. Each person got two doses of an mRNA SARS-CoV-2 vaccine, BNT162b2 or mRNA-1273. Clones were sequenced by immunoSEQ multiplex PCR, and TCRdb holds only the in-frame ones, with some missing. The table shows tens of thousands of clones, with approximately 71% occurring only once. For these receptors, no antigen is known. The sample here was CD4+ T cells from PBMCs cultured with HCoV-NL63 spike peptides, taken after COVID-19 vaccination. These receptors were taken from a human donor who received a COVID-19 vaccine.

This chain joins TRBV27 and TRBJ1-6; D is unresolved. The CDR3 extends over 13 amino acids. The V gene's germline CDR1 is MNHEY and CDR2 SMNVEV (reference sequence). Trimming cost V 6 bases and J 9 bases, with 12 bases left between them. CDR3 residues: CASRTSGGSPLHF. The CDR3 DNA sequence: TGTGCCAGCAGGACGAGTGGTGGTTCACCCCTCCACTTT.

The chain carries TRBV12-2 and TRBJ2-7; whether TRBD2, the table's D call, matches the DNA was not checked. TRBV12-2 is a listed pseudogene. This CDR3 has 15 amino acids. CDR3 DNA: TGTGCAAGTCGCTTAGCGCGGGAGGTGAGCTACGAGCAGTACTTC. Translated, it gives CASRLAREVSYEQYF.

In its sample, this clone was seen a few times. The chain carries TRBV19 and TRBJ1-1; a weak D match, TRBD1 (5 bases). V lost 4 bases and J lost 10, with 19 bases in between. Germline assignment: CDR1 LNHDA and CDR2 SQIVND (reference sequence). The CDR3 consists of 14 residues. The CDR3 DNA follows: TGTGCCAGTAGTACGGACCTTGCTGGGGGTGTAGCTTTCTTT. Protein sequence: CASSTDLAGGVAFF.

The chain couples TRBV3-1 (or the pseudogene TRBV3-2) to TRBJ2-2; TRBD1 is a possible D gene (6 bases). Looked up from germline, CDR1 is LGHDT and CDR2 is YNNKEL (reference sequence). The CDR3 sequence is 15 residues long. V lost 4 bases and J lost 5, with 14 bases in between. DNA for the CDR3: TGTGCCAGCAGCCGCCCTAGACAGGAAACCGGGGAGCTGTTTTTT. Residues: CASSRPRQETGELFF.

This clone has a handful of counts. The chain couples TRBV2 to TRBJ2-7, with D possibly matching TRBD2 (6 bases). CDR1 is SNHLY, CDR2 FYNNEI, per germline. Trimming stripped 8 bases from V and 2 bases from J, with 13 bases between. The CDR3 runs 13 residues. DNA of the CDR3: TGTGCCAGCGGCGGGGCTGATACCTACGAGCAGTACTTC. Protein: CASGGADTYEQYF.

V usage is TRBV19 and J usage is TRBJ1-5; a weak D match, TRBD1 (5 bases). The V end lost 7 bases, the J end lost 7 bases, and 14 bases lay between the germline ends. The V gene's germline CDR1 is LNHDA and CDR2 SQIVND (reference sequence). The CDR3 is 13 residues long. CDR3 nucleotides: TGTGCCAGTACCAGGGAAAGTGGACAGCCCCAGCATTTT. The encoded protein is CASTRESGQPQHF. Looking up the rest from reference TRBV19 and TRBJ1-5 gives the full variable domain: DGGITQSPKYLFRKEGQNVTLSCEQNLNHDAMYWYRQDPGQGLRLIYYSQIVNDFQKGDIAEGYSVSREKKESFPLTVTSAQKNPTAFYLCASTRESGQPQHFGDGTRLSIL.

This clone was counted a single time. V and J are TRBV5-1 and TRBJ1-2; D uncertain. V was pared by 3 bases and J by 2 bases, with 11 bases between. The CDR3 is 14 amino acids. CDR1 SGHRS and CDR2 YFSETQ come from the germline V gene. The CDR3 DNA is TGCGCCAGCAGCTACGAGGACGGAAACTATGGCTACACCTTC. This translates into CASSYEDGNYGYTF.

The J gene is TRBJ1-1, the V gene TRBV2; D uncertain. The CDR3 spans 13 residues. From germline, CDR1 is SNHLY and CDR2 FYNNEI. V dropped 2 bases and J dropped 7 bases, with 11 bases sitting between them. This CDR3 reads CASSESSAVEAFF. The CDR3 DNA sequence: TGTGCCAGCAGTGAATCCTCAGCAGTTGAAGCTTTCTTT.